This T cell receptor (beta chain) was obtained from a study of blood T cell repertoires in COVID-19. Study-level background: Whether acute or convalescent, the COVID-19 samples came from the United States, Italy and Spain.

The table came from immunoSEQ multiplex PCR; TCRdb's copy has only in-frame clones and leaves some out. The sample lists some 260,000 clones; 70% to 85% were seen once. V was shortened by 4 bases and J by 0 bases, with 6 bases between the two germline ends. The CDR3 totals 13 residues. Per the germline V gene, CDR1 is SGHDT and CDR2 is YYEEEE. The source is a middle-aged woman with active or convalescent COVID-19. The sample taken for sequencing was peripheral blood. This sequence joins TRBV5-6 and TRBJ2-3; D gene unclear. CDR3 sequence reads: CASSRSSTDTQYF. In nucleotides, the CDR3 is TGTGCCAGCAGCCGAAGCAGCACAGATACGCAGTATTTT.